The 21 T cell receptor beta chains in this list originate from one sample, sequenced in a study of blood T cell repertoires in COVID-19. Sequenced by immunoSEQ multiplex PCR; TCRdb stores in-frame clones only, minus some. In the table there are around 16,000 clones, about 80% of which are singletons. The sample consisted of peripheral blood. The source is a man between 65 and 85 years old with active or convalescent COVID-19.

This chain uses TRBV6-2 or TRBV6-3 with TRBJ2-3, with D perhaps matching TRBD2 (5 bases). Trimming shortened V by 6 bases and J by 4 bases, and 29 bases separated the two germline ends. The CDR3 spans 19 residues. Germline-derived CDR1 and CDR2 are MNHEY and SVGEGT. The CDR3 DNA sequence: TGTGCCAGCAGCCCCCTGATCCGAGCGGCCGGGGTGGCGGCAGATACGCAGTATTTT. Its protein product is CASSPLIRAAGVAADTQYF.

J is TRBJ1-4 and V is TRBV2; D call uncertain. V was pared by 8 bases and J by 8 bases, with 12 bases between. The CDR3 is 12 amino acids. Per the germline V gene, CDR1 is SNHLY and CDR2 is FYNNEI. Written as DNA, the CDR3 is TGTGCCAGCGGGAGCCCTCGGGAAAAACTGTTTTTT. Amino acid sequence: CASGSPREKLFF. The full variable domain, its missing parts supplied by reference TRBV2 and TRBJ1-4, is EPEVTQTPSHQVTQMGQEVILRCVPISNHLYFYWYRQILGQKVEFLVSFYNNEISEKSEIFDDQFSVERPDGSNFTLKIRSTKLEDSAMYFCASGSPREKLFFGSGTQLSVL.

Sample share makes this clone medium-sized. The chain employs TRBV15 and TRBJ2-7, with D maybe TRBD1 (5 bases). Germline CDR1 reads LNHNV; CDR2 reads YYDKDF (reference sequence). The ends were cut back, 4 bases at V and 3 bases at J, with 13 bases in the middle. The CDR3 is made up of 14 amino acids. The CDR3 DNA is TGTGCCACCAGCATAGGATCAGGGCGCTACGAGCAGTACTTC. Protein sequence: CATSIGSGRYEQYF.

This chain uses TRBV2 with TRBJ1-3; TRBD1 might be the D (5 bases). The CDR3 has 16 amino acids. Per the germline V gene, CDR1 is SNHLY and CDR2 is FYNNEI. Trimming removed 5 bases from V and 3 bases from J, with 17 bases in between. CDR3 protein: CASSLPQGIRGNTIYF. CDR3 bases: TGTGCCAGCAGTCTACCCCAGGGAATACGTGGAAACACCATATATTTT. Based on the CDR3 plus reference TRBV2 and TRBJ1-3, the full variable domain is EPEVTQTPSHQVTQMGQEVILRCVPISNHLYFYWYRQILGQKVEFLVSFYNNEISEKSEIFDDQFSVERPDGSNFTLKIRSTKLEDSAMYFCASSLPQGIRGNTIYFGEGSWLTVV.

V and J are TRBV5-1 and TRBJ1-1; weak D call: TRBD1 (6 bases). The CDR3 runs 14 residues. From germline, CDR1 is SGHRS and CDR2 YFSETQ. V was cut by 4 bases and J by 4 bases, with 14 bases left in between. In nucleotides, the CDR3 is TGCGCCAGCAGCGTAGGACAGATGGGCACTGAAGCTTTCTTT. Protein product: CASSVGQMGTEAFF.

This chain joins TRBV5-4 and TRBJ2-1; 7 bases line up with TRBD1. The CDR3 covers 13 residues. The J segment lost 7 bases and the V segment lost 4 bases, leaving 5 bases of the junction unmatched. Germline V lookup: CDR1 SGHNT, CDR2 YYREEE (reference sequence). CDR3 protein: CASSTTQGNEQFF. CDR3 DNA sequence: TGTGCCAGCAGCACCACACAGGGGAATGAGCAGTTCTTC.

This sequence joins TRBV27 and TRBJ1-6, with 8 bases aligning to TRBD1. The CDR3 is 14 residues long. CDR1 and CDR2 from the germline V gene are MNHEY and SMNVEV (reference sequence). V was clipped by 6 bases and J by 10 bases; unmatched bases: 8. CDR3 sequence: CASSFQGAGSPLHF. In nucleotides, the CDR3 is TGTGCCAGCAGCTTCCAGGGGGCAGGATCACCCCTCCACTTT.

This sequence joins TRBV12-3 or TRBV12-4 and TRBJ2-7, with D unresolved. V was pared by 5 bases and J by 6 bases, with 14 bases between. This CDR3 has 13 amino acids. This CDR3 reads CASSPDLVGEQYF. Here the CDR3 DNA reads TGTGCCAGCAGTCCAGATCTGGTTGGCGAGCAGTACTTC.

This clone was detected only a few times. The chain carries TRBV7-3 and TRBJ2-3; TRBD2 matches 7 bases. CDR3 size: 13 residues. With 2 bases clipped from V and 4 bases from J, the junction kept 0 bases outside the gene matches. Germline V gene data show CDR1 as SGHTA and CDR2 as FQGTGA. Here the CDR3 reads CASSLAGADTQYF. Here the CDR3 DNA reads TGTGCCAGCAGCTTAGCGGGGGCAGATACGCAGTATTTT.

The gene calls are TRBV7-9 and TRBJ2-7, with D perhaps matching TRBD1 (6 bases). CDR1 SEHNR and CDR2 FQNEAQ come from the germline V gene (reference sequence). The CDR3 extends over 14 amino acids. V was pared by 5 bases and J by 2 bases, with 13 bases between. The CDR3 here is CASSPRQEPYEQYF. The CDR3 nucleotides read TGTGCCAGCAGCCCACGACAGGAACCCTACGAGCAGTACTTC.

V and J are TRBV2 and TRBJ2-7; TRBD2 matches at 7 bases. CDR1 and CDR2 (germline): SNHLY, FYNNEI. CDR3 length: 15 residues. Unmatched junction bases numbered 10, after V lost 1 base and J lost 7 bases. The CDR3 region is CASSEDEGREREQYF. The CDR3 DNA reads as TGTGCCAGCAGTGAAGATGAGGGGAGGGAGCGAGAGCAGTACTTC.

This clone turned up a few times. The chain links TRBV20-1 to TRBJ2-5; D remains ambiguous. V lost 7 bases and J lost 5, with 14 bases in between. CDR3 length: 12 residues. Per germline, CDR1 DFQATT and CDR2 SNEGSKA (reference sequence). The CDR3 loop is CSVGEARETQYF. The CDR3 DNA sequence: TGCAGTGTTGGTGAAGCTCGCGAGACCCAGTACTTC.

The chain has TRBV9 and TRBJ2-1, with D maybe TRBD2 (5 bases). CDR1 and CDR2 from the germline V gene are SGDLS and YYNGEE. The V gene lost 0 bases and the J gene lost 0 bases, with 13 bases spanning the gap. The CDR3 totals 17 residues. The CDR3 region is CASSVDLASSSYNEQFF. The DNA of the CDR3 is TGTGCCAGCAGCGTAGATCTAGCCTCGAGCTCCTACAATGAGCAGTTCTTC.

This chain connects TRBV18 to TRBJ2-7, with D possibly being TRBD1 (7 bases). This CDR3 is 14 amino acids long. Germline V gene lookup returns CDR1 KGHSH and CDR2 LQKENI. Trimming shortened V by 1 base and J by 4 bases, and 11 bases separated the two germline ends. Here the CDR3 DNA reads TGTGCCAGCTCACCACTCAGGGGGGAGTACGAGCAGTACTTC. Its translation: CASSPLRGEYEQYF.

V gene TRBV7-2 combines with J gene TRBJ2-5; TRBD1 is a possible D gene (6 bases). Per germline, CDR1 SGHTA and CDR2 FQGNSA. V lost 5 bases to trimming and J lost 5 bases, with 12 bases between them. The CDR3 has 13 amino acids. The CDR3 nucleotides are TGTGCCAGCAGCCCAGGGGATTGGGAGACCCAGTACTTC. Encoded protein: CASSPGDWETQYF. The entire variable domain, with the rest obtained from reference TRBV7-2 and TRBJ2-5, is as follows: GAGVSQSPSNKVTEKGKDVELRCDPISGHTALYWYRQSLGQGLEFLIYFQGNSAPDKSGLPSDRFSAERTGGSVSTLTIQRTQQEDSAVYLCASSPGDWETQYFGPGTRLLVL.

The CDR3 loop reads CASSPQGAQYNEQFF. The DNA of the CDR3 is TGCGCCAGCAGCCCACAGGGGGCGCAGTACAATGAGCAGTTCTTC. V is TRBV5-1 and J is TRBJ2-1; 9 nucleotides match TRBD1. The CDR3 sequence is 15 residues long. Germline trimming cut 4 bases from V and 4 bases from J; bases unmatched to any gene: 6. Germline CDR1 is SGHRS and CDR2 is YFSETQ.

The CDR3, as DNA: TGCAGTGCTAGCCCAAGCGATACGCAGTATTTT. As protein: CSASPSDTQYF. This sequence joins TRBV20-1 and TRBJ2-3; D is ambiguous. V was pared by 3 bases and J by 6 bases, with 7 bases between. Germline V gives CDR1 DFQATT, CDR2 SNEGSKA (reference sequence). CDR3 length equals 11 residues.

The chain uses TRBV11-3 and TRBJ2-1, with 11 positions matching TRBD2. Unmatched junction bases numbered 11, after V lost 3 bases and J lost 7 bases. This CDR3 contains 17 residues. The germline V gene has CDR1 SGHNT and CDR2 YENEEA. The CDR3 DNA follows: TGTGCCAGCAGCTTGGGGACTAGCGGATTGGTCGGGAATGAGCAGTTCTTC. Encoded protein: CASSLGTSGLVGNEQFF.

This rearrangement joins TRBV11-1 to TRBJ2-1, with 7 bases identical to TRBD1. Per the germline V gene, CDR1 is SGHAT and CDR2 is FQDESV (reference sequence). With 5 bases clipped from V and 5 bases from J, the junction kept 12 bases outside the gene matches. This CDR3 region has 16 residues. The CDR3 sequence: CASSRTGQALNNEQFF. CDR3 nucleotides: TGTGCCAGCAGCCGTACTGGACAGGCCCTGAACAATGAGCAGTTCTTC.

The V and J genes are TRBV12-3 or TRBV12-4 and TRBJ1-2; TRBD1 might be the D (5 bases). The V gene lost 3 bases and the J gene lost 8 bases, with 13 bases spanning the gap. This CDR3 contains 13 residues. This CDR3 reads CASSFIGEEGYTF. Written as DNA, the CDR3 is TGTGCCAGCAGTTTCATAGGGGAGGAAGGCTACACCTTC.

The rearrangement joins TRBV7-2 to TRBJ1-6, with no clear D. The germline CDR1 and CDR2 sequences are SGHTA and FQGNSA. The CDR3 is 16 amino acids. Between the trimmed V and J ends, which lost 1 base and 5 bases, there was a span of 12 bases. CDR3 sequence (DNA): TGTGCCAGCAGCTTAGGGGCGGGTAGAAATAATTCACCCCTCCACTTT. It is translated as CASSLGAGRNNSPLHF.